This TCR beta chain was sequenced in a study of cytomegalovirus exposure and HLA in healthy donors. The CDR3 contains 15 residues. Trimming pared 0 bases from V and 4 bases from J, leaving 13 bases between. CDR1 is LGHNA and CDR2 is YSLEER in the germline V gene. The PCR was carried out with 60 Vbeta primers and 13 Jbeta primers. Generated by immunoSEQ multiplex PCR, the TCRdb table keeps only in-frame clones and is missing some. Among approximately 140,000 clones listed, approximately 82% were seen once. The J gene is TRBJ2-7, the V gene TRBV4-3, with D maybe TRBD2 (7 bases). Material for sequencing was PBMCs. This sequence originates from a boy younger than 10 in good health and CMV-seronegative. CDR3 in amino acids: CASSQEGGGLYEQYF. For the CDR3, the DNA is TGCGCCAGCAGCCAAGAGGGAGGGGGACTTTACGAGCAGTACTTC.